This T cell receptor (beta chain) came from a study of identifying expanded T cells in peripheral blood. Germline lookup yields CDR1 SGHTA and CDR2 FQGNSA. The CDR3 totals 13 residues. V was clipped by 3 bases and J by 6 bases, with 12 bases between them. Study results and caveats: Differentially abundant clones: 1 to 1.5 between replicates, just under 17 at approximately two weeks, 19 to 20 at four. Variance in clone template counts between roughly two-week samples significantly increased with total template count across all healthy donors.

TCRdb's copy holds only in-frame clones and misses some; the assay was immunoSEQ multiplex PCR. The sample has around 120,000 clones, 75% to 90% seen once. This clone showed up just once. The antigen is undetermined. The clonotype was recovered from a person aged 18-70 years in good health. What was sequenced was blood. The V and J genes are TRBV7-2 and TRBJ2-7, with D maybe TRBD1 (5 bases). The CDR3 DNA sequence: TGTGCCAGCAGCTTCCGCAGGGTTGCCGAGCAGTACTTC. Protein: CASSFRRVAEQYF.